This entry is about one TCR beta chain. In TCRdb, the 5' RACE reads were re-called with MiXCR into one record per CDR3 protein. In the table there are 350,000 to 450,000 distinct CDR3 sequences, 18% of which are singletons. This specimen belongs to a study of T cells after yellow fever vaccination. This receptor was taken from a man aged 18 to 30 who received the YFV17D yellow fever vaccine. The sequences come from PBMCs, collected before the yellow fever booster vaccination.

CDR3 in amino acids: CSARASGQGGSYEQYF. The CDR3 DNA reads as TGCAGTGCTAGAGCTTCGGGGCAGGGGGGTTCCTACGAGCAGTACTTC. The V and J genes are TRBV20-1 and TRBJ2-7, with a possible D match to TRBD1 (7 bases). CDR1 is DFQATT and CDR2 is SNEGSKA in the germline V gene (reference sequence). V was shortened by 1 base and J by 1 base, with 17 bases between the two germline ends. The CDR3 has 16 amino acids.